This is a list of T cell receptor beta chains from one sample in a study of blood T cell repertoires in COVID-19. Measured with immunoSEQ multiplex PCR; TCRdb has only the in-frame clones, and not every one. The table records about 330,000 clones, more than 85% of them present only once. The sequenced sample was PBMCs or T cells enriched from blood (not recorded which). The receptors were gathered from a woman in her twenties or thirties who had recovered from COVID-19. Both conserved end residues are part of each CDR3. The D gene is left open where the match is weak. Rows give clone size only sometimes, using once, few, many, or a class for an expanded clone.

V gene	J gene	clone size	CDR3 length	D gene	CDR3 DNA	CDR3 protein
TRBV19	TRBJ2-1	NA	16	NA	TGTGCCAGTAGTTCCGTGGAGGGCAGGACCTACAATGAGCAGTTCTTC	CASSSVEGRTYNEQFF
TRBV27	TRBJ1-6	NA	15	NA	TGTGCCAGCAGTTCCACAGGGACCTATAATTCACCCCTCCACTTT	CASSSTGTYNSPLHF
TRBV28	TRBJ1-2	NA	14	TRBD1	TGTGCCAGCAGTCCGGGGACAGCTAACTATGGCTACACCTTC	CASSPGTANYGYTF
TRBV4-3	TRBJ1-2	NA	14	NA	TGCGCCAGCAGCCGAACACAGATGGCCTATGGCTACACCTTC	CASSRTQMAYGYTF
TRBV11-2	TRBJ2-7	NA	14	TRBD2	TGTGCCAGCAGCCTTAGCGGGGGGCCGGTCGAGCAGTACTTC	CASSLSGGPVEQYF
TRBV30	TRBJ1-1	NA	12	NA	TGTGCCTGGAGTGCAACGGGGGGTGAAGCTTTCTTT	CAWSATGGEAFF
TRBV7-9	TRBJ2-7	once	16	TRBD2	TGTGCCAGCAGCTACTTTGGACTAGCGGATACTACGAGGCAGTACTTC	CASSYFGLADTTRQYF
TRBV11-2	TRBJ2-3	NA	14	NA	TGTGCCAGCAGCTTCCGGCGGGTGCCAGATACGCAGTATTTT	CASSFRRVPDTQYF
TRBV5-4	TRBJ2-3	NA	15	TRBD2	TGTGCCAGCAGCTGGCTAGCGGGGTCGGCAGATACGCAGTATTTT	CASSWLAGSADTQYF
TRBV11-2	TRBJ1-2	NA	13	NA	TGTGCCAGCAGCAGTGGGGAGGGGAATGGCTACACCTTC	CASSSGEGNGYTF
TRBV20-1	TRBJ2-7	NA	14	TRBD1	TGCAGTGCTAGTGGGACAGACAGCTCCTACGAGCAGTACTTC	CSASGTDSSYEQYF
TRBV19	TRBJ1-2	many	18	NA	TGTGCCAGTAGTGGAGAACGAGGGCGCACCCGGAAAGGAGGTGGCTACACCTTC	CASSGERGRTRKGGGYTF
TRBV3-1/TRBV3-2	TRBJ1-3	NA	13	NA	TGTGCCAGCAGCCACTCCTCTGGAAACACCATATATTTT	CASSHSSGNTIYF
TRBV19	TRBJ2-7	NA	17	TRBD2	TGTGCCAGTAGTAGTTGGACTAGCGGGACCCGCTCCTACGAGCAGTACTTC	CASSSWTSGTRSYEQYF
TRBV6-4	TRBJ1-2	NA	15	NA	TGTGCCAGCAGTGACCGGTATCCCCCCTTAAGTGGCTACACCTTC	CASSDRYPPLSGYTF
TRBV19	TRBJ2-1	NA	12	TRBD1	TGTGCCATAGGACAGGGGCGTGATGAGCAGTTCTTC	CAIGQGRDEQFF
TRBV28	TRBJ2-1	NA	14	TRBD1	TGTGCCAGCAGTTGGGGACAGGCTTACAATGAGCAGTTCTTC	CASSWGQAYNEQFF
TRBV18	TRBJ2-3	NA	19	TRBD2	TGTGCCAGCTCACCACGTGAAACAGCGGGGGGCCGCAGCACAGATACGCAGTATTTT	CASSPRETAGGRSTDTQYF
TRBV10-3	TRBJ2-7	few	13	NA	TGTGCCATCAGTGAGCGTCAGGGGCACGAGCAGTACTTC	CAISERQGHEQYF
TRBV6-5	TRBJ2-3	NA	13	TRBD2	TGTGCCAGCAGTTTCCCCGGGGGGGCCCATCAGTATTTT	CASSFPGGAHQYF
TRBV2	TRBJ2-5	NA	16	TRBD2	TGTGCCAGCAGTGTGACTAGCGGGGGGGGAGTCGAGACCCAGTACTTC	CASSVTSGGGVETQYF
TRBV5-4	TRBJ2-3	NA	17	NA	TGTGCCAGCAGCTTGGACAGGGACGTTCGGGACACAGATACGCAGTATTTT	CASSLDRDVRDTDTQYF
TRBV18	TRBJ2-2	NA	15	TRBD1	TGTGCCAGCTCAATCACACAGGGGTCCACCGGGGAGCTGTTTTTT	CASSITQGSTGELFF
TRBV6-6	TRBJ2-2	once	18	NA	TGTGCCAGCAGTCACCCCCACAAGGGGGGGTCATACACCGGGGAGCTGTTTTTT	CASSHPHKGGSYTGELFF
TRBV28	TRBJ2-7	NA	15	TRBD2	TGTGCCAGCAGTTCCTCTCTAGCGGGGCGAAACGAGCAGTACTTC	CASSSSLAGRNEQYF
TRBV2	TRBJ2-3	few	13	NA	TGTGCCAGCAGTCTCGACTCCACAGATACGCAGTATTTT	CASSLDSTDTQYF
TRBV27	TRBJ2-4	NA	14	NA	TGTGCCAGCGGCCACGGGATCGACGGGAACATTCAGTACTTC	CASGHGIDGNIQYF
TRBV5-1	TRBJ1-6	NA	15	TRBD1	TGCGCCAGCAGCCCCGCCGGGACAGATAATTCACCCCTCCACTTT	CASSPAGTDNSPLHF
TRBV21-1	TRBJ2-5	NA	16	NA	TGTGCCAGCAGCACCTCGACAGGGCCGTGGCAAGAGACCCAGTACTTC	CASSTSTGPWQETQYF
TRBV7-9	TRBJ2-3	NA	15	NA	TGTGCCAGCAGCCTTACTAGGACTCCGGGTAATACGCAGTATTTT	CASSLTRTPGNTQYF
TRBV12-2	TRBJ1-1	NA	21	NA	TGTGCAAGTCGCTTAGTTCCGGGACGGAAAAACAAAGGGGACTGGAACACTGAAGCTTTCTTT	CASRLVPGRKNKGDWNTEAFF
TRBV7-2	TRBJ1-5	NA	15	NA	TGTGCCAGCAGCTTAGAATGGGGAGGGGATCAGCCCCAGCATTTT	CASSLEWGGDQPQHF
TRBV7-2	TRBJ2-1	once	17	NA	TGTGCCAGCAGCTTAGTGACTCTTGGCGGGGAGAACAATGAGCAGTTCTTC	CASSLVTLGGENNEQFF
TRBV5-6	TRBJ2-3	NA	17	TRBD2	TGTGCCAGCAGCTTGGAGATAGCGGGGACCAGCACAGATACGCAGTATTTT	CASSLEIAGTSTDTQYF
TRBV7-9	TRBJ1-1	NA	15	NA	TGTGCCAGCACCCATTACGAGGGATTGAACACTGAAGCTTTCTTT	CASTHYEGLNTEAFF
TRBV11-2	TRBJ2-4	once	15	TRBD1	TGTGCCAGCAGCGCCGGGGACAGGGGGCGCCCCATTCAGTACTTC	CASSAGDRGRPIQYF
TRBV4-1	TRBJ2-7	once	16	NA	TGCGCCAGCAGCCGGGTACCAAGCACAGGGTTTGACGAGCAGTACTTC	CASSRVPSTGFDEQYF
TRBV4-3	TRBJ2-2	NA	19	TRBD2	TGCGCCAGCAGCCAAGGGGTCCTAGCGGGGGGGCCTCGAACCGGGGAGCTGTTTTTT	CASSQGVLAGGPRTGELFF
TRBV20-1	TRBJ1-2	NA	10	TRBD1	TGCAGTTACGACAGGGACGGCTACACCTTC	CSYDRDGYTF
TRBV5-6	TRBJ1-4	few	15	TRBD1	TGTGCCAGCAGCCCCGGGGGACAGGGTAATGAAAAACTGTTTTTT	CASSPGGQGNEKLFF
TRBV27	TRBJ1-4	NA	15	TRBD1	TGTGCCAGCAGAACCAACAGGGGACGATTTGAAAAACTGTTTTTT	CASRTNRGRFEKLFF
TRBV29-1	TRBJ2-7	few	12	NA	TGCAGCGCTCGGGACTCCTCCTACGAGCAGTACTTC	CSARDSSYEQYF
TRBV30	TRBJ2-3	NA	16	TRBD2	TGTGCCTGGAGTCCCCATGGTAGCGGGGGACCAGATACGCAGTATTTT	CAWSPHGSGGPDTQYF
TRBV7-8	TRBJ1-5	NA	16	NA	TGTGCCAGCAGCTTAGTGTTCAGCGGGAGCAATCAGCCCCAGCATTTT	CASSLVFSGSNQPQHF
TRBV4-3	TRBJ2-1	NA	18	NA	TGCGCCAGCAGCCTCTTCTCGGGCCGGGGAAGCTCCTACAATGAGCAGTTCTTC	CASSLFSGRGSSYNEQFF
TRBV7-8	TRBJ1-5	NA	16	TRBD1	TGTGCCAGCAGCCAGGGACAGGGGGGAGGAGATCAGCCCCAGCATTTT	CASSQGQGGGDQPQHF
TRBV12-3/TRBV12-4	TRBJ1-1	NA	12	NA	TGTGCCAGCACCCCGACAGGAGTCTACGCTTTCTTT	CASTPTGVYAFF
TRBV5-1	TRBJ1-1	once	15	NA	TGCGCCAGCAGCTGGGGACACCACCGGGACACTGAAGCTTTCTTT	CASSWGHHRDTEAFF
TRBV19	TRBJ1-1	NA	16	TRBD1	TGTGCCAGTAGTATAAATCTCGACAGGGATTATGGTGAAGCTTTCTTT	CASSINLDRDYGEAFF
TRBV29-1	TRBJ1-1	NA	14	TRBD1	TGCAGCACCCGACAGGGCGCTCTGAACACTGAAGCTTTCTTT	CSTRQGALNTEAFF
TRBV9	TRBJ2-5	NA	13	NA	TGTGCCAGCAGCGTAGCGGGGAAAGAGACCCAGTACTTC	CASSVAGKETQYF
TRBV7-2	TRBJ1-4	once	17	NA	TGTGCCAGCAGCTTCAGAGGGCCGAGCGGGGATCGGGAAAAACTGTTTTTT	CASSFRGPSGDREKLFF